The following is a TCR beta chain sequence with its context. Its antigen is not identified. Recipients boosted at about 4 weeks or about 12 weeks are pooled. Repertoires were generated with immunoSEQ multiplex PCR, while TCRdb's copy carries only in-frame clones and drops some. This table has approximately 190,000 clones, approximately 93% appearing once. The data belong to a study of T cell responses to AZD1222 COVID-19 vaccine. Study-wide results and caveats: The sample set comprised mostly white British donors with more females, and clonal diversity was possibly underestimated. CD4 TCRs linked to vaccination spanned spike, dominating at 160-218 and 743-854. Baseline seropositivity characterized only six AZD1222 recipients.

This CDR3 is 15 amino acids long. CDR1 MGHDK and CDR2 SYGVNS come from the germline V gene. Trimming shortened V by 2 bases and J by 7 bases, and 14 bases separated the two germline ends. The chain employs TRBV25-1 and TRBJ1-4, with D perhaps TRBD1 (5 bases). Sequenced material: peripheral blood, taken 28 days after the second AZD1222 dose. This receptor was taken from an adult who received the AZD1222 COVID-19 vaccine. The CDR3, as DNA: TGTGCCAGCAGTGAAGTGGGACTTGCTGGTGAAAAACTGTTTTTT. Protein: CASSEVGLAGEKLFF.